This T cell receptor (beta chain) was sequenced during a study of blood T cells in healthy people across ages. Primers used in a second PCR of about 6 to 11 cycles were a sample-barcoded 5' primer and a J-beta primer mix. TCRdb re-analysed the 5' RACE reads in MiXCR, keeping a single row per CDR3 protein. The sample holds approximately 780,000 distinct CDR3 sequences, around a quarter seen once. This clonotype came up a few times. CDR1 is SGHTA and CDR2 is FQGNSA in the germline V gene. V dropped 5 bases and J dropped 0; count of bases not matched to a gene: 7. This CDR3 has 16 residues. The same data also contributed to another study, on T cells of mothers and their children.

The specimen was blood. The V call is TRBV7-2, the J call TRBJ2-1; 7 bases match TRBD2. The receptor was derived from a boy between 10 and 17 years old in good health. The CDR3 region has the DNA TGTGCCAGCAGCCCGGGACTACCCAGCTCCTACAATGAGCAGTTCTTC. Its protein is CASSPGLPSSYNEQFF. The whole variable domain, remainder taken from reference TRBV7-2 and TRBJ2-1, is GAGVSQSPSNKVTEKGKDVELRCDPISGHTALYWYRQSLGQGLEFLIYFQGNSAPDKSGLPSDRFSAERTGGSVSTLTIQRTQQEDSAVYLCASSPGLPSSYNEQFFGPGTRLTVL.